The following is a T cell receptor beta chain sequence with its context. These data are taken from a study of blood T cell repertoires in COVID-19. Looking at the study overall: Whether acute or convalescent, the COVID-19 samples came from the United States, Italy and Spain.

TCRdb's copy holds only in-frame clones and misses some; the assay was immunoSEQ multiplex PCR. Of 160,000 or so clones listed, less than 90% are singletons. Per the germline V gene, CDR1 is SGHDN and CDR2 is FVKESK. Trimming shortened V by 0 bases and J by 2 bases, and 23 bases separated the two germline ends. CDR3 length: 19 residues. This receptor was obtained from a human donor with acute COVID-19. The donor label of this sample is uncertain. The V and J genes are TRBV14 and TRBJ2-7; possible D gene TRBD1, 6 bases. The sequenced sample was PBMCs or T cells enriched from blood (not recorded which). This CDR3 reads CASSQDFGAAIGTTYEQYF. CDR3 sequence (DNA): TGTGCCAGCAGCCAAGATTTCGGGGCAGCGATAGGGACAACCTACGAGCAGTACTTC.